Sequencing of this T cell receptor (beta chain) was carried out in a study of blood T cell repertoires in COVID-19. CDR3 size: 18 residues. The trim removed 4 bases at V and 6 bases at J, leaving 18 bases unmatched. CDR1 is DFQATT and CDR2 is SNEGSKA in the germline V gene (reference sequence). TCRdb keeps only in-frame clones here, not all; method: immunoSEQ multiplex PCR. The sample has around 21,000 clones, about nine tenths seen once. The receptor was isolated from a human donor in a cohort sampled during active COVID-19. Sequencing input: peripheral blood. The genes are TRBV20-1 and TRBJ2-1; 10 nucleotides agree with TRBD1. Written as DNA, the CDR3 is TGCAGTGCTAATGACAGGGGGCGCGAAGGAGGAGTTCCCAATGAGCAGTTCTTC. Its translation is CSANDRGREGGVPNEQFF.